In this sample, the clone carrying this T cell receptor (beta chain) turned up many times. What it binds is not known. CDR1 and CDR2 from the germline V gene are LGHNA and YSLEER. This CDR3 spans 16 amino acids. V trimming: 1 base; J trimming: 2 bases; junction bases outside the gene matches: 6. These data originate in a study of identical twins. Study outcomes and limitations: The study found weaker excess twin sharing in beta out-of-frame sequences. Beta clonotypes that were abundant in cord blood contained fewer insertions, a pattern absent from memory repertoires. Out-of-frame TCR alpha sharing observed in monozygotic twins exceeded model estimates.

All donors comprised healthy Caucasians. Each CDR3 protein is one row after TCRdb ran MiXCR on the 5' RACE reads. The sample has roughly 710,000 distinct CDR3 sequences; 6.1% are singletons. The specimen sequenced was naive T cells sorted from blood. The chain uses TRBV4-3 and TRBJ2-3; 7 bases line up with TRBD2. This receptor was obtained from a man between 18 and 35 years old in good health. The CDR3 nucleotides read TGCGCCAGCAGCCAAGGTCCTAGCGGAACCACAGATACGCAGTATTTT. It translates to CASSQGPSGTTDTQYF.